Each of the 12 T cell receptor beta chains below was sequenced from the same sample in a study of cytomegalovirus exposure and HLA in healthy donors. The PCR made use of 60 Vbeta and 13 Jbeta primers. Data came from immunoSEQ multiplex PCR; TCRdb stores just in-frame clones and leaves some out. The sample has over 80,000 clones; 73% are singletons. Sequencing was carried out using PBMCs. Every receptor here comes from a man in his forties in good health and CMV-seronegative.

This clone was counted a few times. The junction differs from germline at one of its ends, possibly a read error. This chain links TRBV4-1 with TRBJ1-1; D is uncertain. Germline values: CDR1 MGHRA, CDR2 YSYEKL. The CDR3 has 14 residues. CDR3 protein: CASRLGGSNTEAFF. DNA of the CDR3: TGCGCCAGCAGGCTCGGAGGATCCAACACCGAAGCTTTCTTT.

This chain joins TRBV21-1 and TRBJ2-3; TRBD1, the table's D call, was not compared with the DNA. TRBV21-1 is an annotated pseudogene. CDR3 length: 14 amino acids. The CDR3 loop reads CASSGAQGTDTQYF. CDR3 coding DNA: TGTGCCAGCAGCGGCGCACAGGGCACAGATACGCAGTATTTT.

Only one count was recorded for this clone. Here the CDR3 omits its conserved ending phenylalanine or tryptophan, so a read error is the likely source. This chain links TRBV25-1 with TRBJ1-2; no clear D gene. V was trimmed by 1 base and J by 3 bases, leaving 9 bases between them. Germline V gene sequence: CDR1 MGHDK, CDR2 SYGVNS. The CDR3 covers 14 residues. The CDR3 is CASSESGSDYGYTV. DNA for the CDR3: TGTGCCAGCAGTGAATCAGGATCGGACTATGGCTACACCGTC.

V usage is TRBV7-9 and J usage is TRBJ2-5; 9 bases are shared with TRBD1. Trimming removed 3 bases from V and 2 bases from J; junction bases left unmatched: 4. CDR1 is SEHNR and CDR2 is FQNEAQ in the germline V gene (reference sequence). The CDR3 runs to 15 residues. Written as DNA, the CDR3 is TGTGCCAGCAGCTTGGGGACAGGGAGGCAAGAGACCCAGTACTTC. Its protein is CASSLGTGRQETQYF.

CDR3 nucleotides: TGCGCCAGCAGCCATGTTGGGGAGGGGCCTAGGTCGTCCGGGGAGCTGTTTTTT. Protein: CASSHVGEGPRSSGELFF. The rearrangement links TRBV4-1 to TRBJ2-2; 7 bases fit TRBD2. The V segment lost 3 bases and the J segment 6 bases; nucleotides outside the gene matches: 16. The CDR3 extends over 18 amino acids. The germline gives CDR1 MGHRA, CDR2 YSYEKL.

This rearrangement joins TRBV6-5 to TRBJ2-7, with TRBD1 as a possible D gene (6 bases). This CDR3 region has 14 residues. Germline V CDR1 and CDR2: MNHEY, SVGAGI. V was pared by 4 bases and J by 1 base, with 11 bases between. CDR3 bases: TGTGCCAGCAGTTTGGGACATCTTTCCTACGAGCAGTACTTC. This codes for CASSLGHLSYEQYF.

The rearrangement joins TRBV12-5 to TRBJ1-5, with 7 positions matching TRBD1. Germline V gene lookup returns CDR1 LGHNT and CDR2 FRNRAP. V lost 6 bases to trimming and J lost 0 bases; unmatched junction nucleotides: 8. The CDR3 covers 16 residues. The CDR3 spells CASGWTGQNSNQPQHF. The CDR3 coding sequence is TGTGCTAGTGGCTGGACAGGACAAAATAGCAATCAGCCCCAGCATTTT.

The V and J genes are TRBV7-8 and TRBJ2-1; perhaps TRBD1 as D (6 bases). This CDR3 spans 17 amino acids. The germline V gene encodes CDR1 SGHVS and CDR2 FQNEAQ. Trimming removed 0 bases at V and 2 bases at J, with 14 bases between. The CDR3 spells CASSLAGAPGAYNEQFF. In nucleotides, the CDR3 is TGTGCCAGCAGCTTAGCGGGGGCCCCAGGGGCCTACAATGAGCAGTTCTTC. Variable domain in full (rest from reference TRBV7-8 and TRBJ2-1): GAGVSQSPRYKVAKRGQDVALRCDPISGHVSLFWYQQALGQGPEFLTYFQNEAQLDKSGLPSDRFFAERPEGSVSTLKIQRTQQEDSAVYLCASSLAGAPGAYNEQFFGPGTRLTVL.

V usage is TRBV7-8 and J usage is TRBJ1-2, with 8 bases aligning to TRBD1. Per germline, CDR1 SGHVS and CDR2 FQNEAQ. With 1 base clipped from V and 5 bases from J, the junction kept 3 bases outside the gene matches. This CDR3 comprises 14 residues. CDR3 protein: CASSLGDRGYGYTF. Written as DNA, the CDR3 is TGTGCCAGCAGCTTAGGCGACAGGGGATATGGCTACACCTTC. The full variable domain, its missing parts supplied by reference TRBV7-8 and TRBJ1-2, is GAGVSQSPRYKVAKRGQDVALRCDPISGHVSLFWYQQALGQGPEFLTYFQNEAQLDKSGLPSDRFFAERPEGSVSTLKIQRTQQEDSAVYLCASSLGDRGYGYTFGSGTRLTVV.

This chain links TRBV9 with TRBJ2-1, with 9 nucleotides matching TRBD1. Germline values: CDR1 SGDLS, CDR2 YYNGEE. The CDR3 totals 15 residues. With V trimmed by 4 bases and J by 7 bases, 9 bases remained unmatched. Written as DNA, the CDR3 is TGTGCCAGCAGCCCCACAGGGGGCGAAGGTAATGAGCAGTTCTTC. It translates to CASSPTGGEGNEQFF.

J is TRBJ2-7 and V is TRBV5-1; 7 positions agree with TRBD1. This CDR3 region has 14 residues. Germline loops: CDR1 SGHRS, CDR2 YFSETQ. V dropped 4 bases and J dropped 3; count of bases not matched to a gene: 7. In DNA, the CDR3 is TGCGCCAGCAGCCACTCGAGGGGGCTCTACGAGCAGTACTTC. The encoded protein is CASSHSRGLYEQYF.

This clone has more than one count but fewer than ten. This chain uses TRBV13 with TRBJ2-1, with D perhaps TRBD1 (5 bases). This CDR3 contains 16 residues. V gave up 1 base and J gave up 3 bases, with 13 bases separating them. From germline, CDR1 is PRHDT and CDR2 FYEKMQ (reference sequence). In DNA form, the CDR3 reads TGTGCCAGCAGCTTAGACCTGAAAAGGGGCTACAATGAGCAGTTCTTC. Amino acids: CASSLDLKRGYNEQFF. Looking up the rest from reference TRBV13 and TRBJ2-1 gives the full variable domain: AAGVIQSPRHLIKEKRETATLKCYPIPRHDTVYWYQQGPGQDPQFLISFYEKMQSDKGSIPDRFSAQQFSDYHSELNMSSLELGDSALYFCASSLDLKRGYNEQFFGPGTRLTVL.